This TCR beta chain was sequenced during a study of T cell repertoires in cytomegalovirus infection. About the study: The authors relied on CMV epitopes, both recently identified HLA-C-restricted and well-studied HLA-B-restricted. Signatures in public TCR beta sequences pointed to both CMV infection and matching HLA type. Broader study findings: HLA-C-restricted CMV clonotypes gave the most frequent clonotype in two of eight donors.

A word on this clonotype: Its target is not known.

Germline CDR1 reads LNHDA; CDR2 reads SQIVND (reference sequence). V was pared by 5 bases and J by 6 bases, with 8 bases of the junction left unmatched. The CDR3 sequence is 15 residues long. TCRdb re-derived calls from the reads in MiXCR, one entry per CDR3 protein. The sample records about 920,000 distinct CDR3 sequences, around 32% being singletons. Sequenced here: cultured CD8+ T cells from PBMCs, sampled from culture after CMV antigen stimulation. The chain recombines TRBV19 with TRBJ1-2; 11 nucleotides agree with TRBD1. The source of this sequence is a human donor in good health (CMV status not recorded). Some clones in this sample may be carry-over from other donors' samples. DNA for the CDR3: TGTGCCAGTAGTCGCCCGGGACAGGGGGTTGATGGCTACACCTTC. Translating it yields CASSRPGQGVDGYTF.